The present entry profiles one T cell receptor beta chain with its context. This sample was taken from a study of blood T cell repertoires in COVID-19. This CDR3 is 15 amino acids long. The V gene's germline CDR1 is KGHSH and CDR2 LQKENI. V shed 4 bases and J 6 bases; nucleotides not matched to a gene: 8. Only in-frame clones appear in the TCRdb table, and some are missing; sequencing was by immunoSEQ multiplex PCR. The sample carries about 180,000 clones, over 70% recorded once. The chain is built from TRBV18 and TRBJ2-1; TRBD2 aligns across 8 bases. Input material: PBMCs or T cells enriched from blood (not recorded which). This receptor was taken from a woman between 35 and 50 years old with acute COVID-19. CDR3 loop: CASSLLAVEPNEQFF. CDR3 in DNA: TGTGCCAGCTCACTACTAGCGGTAGAGCCCAATGAGCAGTTCTTC. The complete variable domain, with remaining parts taken from reference TRBV18 and TRBJ2-1, reads NAGVMQNPRHLVRRRGQEARLRCSPMKGHSHVYWYRQLPEEGLKFMVYLQKENIIDESGMPKERFSAEFPKEGPSILRIQQVVRGDSAAYFCASSLLAVEPNEQFFGPGTRLTVL.